This TCR beta chain came from a study of OX40 agonist ivuxolimab in advanced cancers. The repertoire was sequenced with immunoSEQ multiplex PCR; TCRdb's copy has only in-frame clones and lacks some. The sample has roughly 59,000 clones, 90% to 95% seen once. V shed 3 bases and J 3 bases; nucleotides not matched to a gene: 5. The germline V gene has CDR1 SNHLY and CDR2 FYNNEI. This CDR3 spans 15 amino acids. The clonotype comes from an adult with an advanced solid tumor such as melanoma, head and neck, liver or kidney cancer. Specimen: CD4+ or CD8+ T cells sorted from blood, collected in a trial of the OX40 agonist ivuxolimab. This sequence joins TRBV2 and TRBJ2-7; TRBD1 aligns across 10 bases. Written as DNA, the CDR3 is TGTGCCAGCAGTGAGGGACAGGGGTTCCTCTACGAGCAGTACTTC. Its protein is CASSEGQGFLYEQYF.